This record looks at one TCR beta chain sequence and its context. This sample was included in a study of blood T cell repertoires in COVID-19. This CDR3 contains 13 residues. The V and J ends lost 2 bases and 8 bases respectively, with 12 bases between them. The germline gives CDR1 LGHDT, CDR2 YNNKEL (reference sequence). Sequencing was performed with immunoSEQ multiplex PCR; in TCRdb, only in-frame clones are kept and a portion is missing. This sample yields tens of thousands of clones, of which around 81% are seen a single time; 9% to 10% belongs to the top ten. What was sequenced was peripheral blood. This sequence originates from a human donor in a cohort sampled during active COVID-19. The chain recombines TRBV3-1 (or the pseudogene TRBV3-2) with TRBJ1-2, with D perhaps TRBD1 (6 bases). In DNA, the CDR3 is TGTGCCAGCAGCCAACGGACAGCCGCGGGCTACACCTTC. Amino acid sequence: CASSQRTAAGYTF.